The 24 T cell receptor beta chains below were found in one sample sequenced in a study of low-dose radiotherapy and immunotherapy resistance in tumors. Alpha- and beta-chain coverage of first-strand cDNA came from TRAV- and TRBV-specific primers. TCRs underwent 20 PCR cycles of amplification with a constant-region primer and V-primer adapter. TCRdb reanalysed the reads using MiXCR and keeps one entry per CDR3 protein. The sample includes about 9,200 distinct CDR3 sequences, 42% of them seen just once. These receptor sequences come from a human donor with advanced metastatic prostate, ovarian, gallbladder or colorectal cancer (not recorded which). This table probably holds off-target reads from a library built for another chain.

J is TRBJ2-5 and V is TRBV7-2; D is possibly TRBD2 (5 bases). The V and J ends lost 2 bases and 7 bases respectively, with 11 bases between them. CDR1 SGHTA and CDR2 FQGNSA come from the germline V gene. The CDR3 extends over 13 amino acids. The CDR3 DNA reads as TGTGCCAGCAGCTTAACTCGGGGTCCGACCCAGTACTTC. Translated, it gives CASSLTRGPTQYF.

The genes are TRBV12-3 or TRBV12-4 and TRBJ1-2; D is unclear. The CDR3 sequence is 11 residues long. V lost 7 bases and J 7 bases, leaving 10 bases between the germline ends. CDR3 sequence (DNA): TGTGCCAGCACCTTGGGCCTTGGCTACACCTTC. Encoded protein: CASTLGLGYTF.

The table lists this clonotype with a few counts. The V gene is TRBV19, the J gene TRBJ1-5; D gene ambiguous. This CDR3 is 14 amino acids long. Germline CDR1 LNHDA, CDR2 SQIVND (reference sequence). Trimming stripped 5 bases from V and 5 bases from J, with 13 bases between. This CDR3 is CASSGPPGYQPQHF. CDR3 coding DNA: TGTGCCAGTAGTGGACCGCCCGGCTATCAGCCCCAGCATTTT. The whole variable domain, filled in from reference TRBV19 and TRBJ1-5, reads DGGITQSPKYLFRKEGQNVTLSCEQNLNHDAMYWYRQDPGQGLRLIYYSQIVNDFQKGDIAEGYSVSREKKESFPLTVTSAQKNPTAFYLCASSGPPGYQPQHFGDGTRLSIL.

The rearrangement uses TRBV27 and TRBJ1-6; D is uncertain. CDR1 is MNHEY and CDR2 is SMNVEV in the germline V gene (reference sequence). The CDR3 totals 14 residues. V was pared by 3 bases and J by 5 bases, with 8 bases between. The CDR3 protein is CASSFASNNSPLHF. DNA for the CDR3: TGTGCCAGCAGTTTTGCCAGTAATAATTCACCCCTCCACTTT.

The rearrangement links TRBV18 to TRBJ2-5; D call uncertain. CDR1 KGHSH and CDR2 LQKENI come from the germline V gene. Between the trimmed V and J ends, which lost 8 bases and 1 base, there was a span of 17 bases. The CDR3 length is 15 residues. The CDR3 here is CASTTGVQRQETQYF. The CDR3 DNA sequence: TGTGCCAGCACAACGGGCGTCCAGCGCCAAGAGACCCAGTACTTC.

The rearrangement links TRBV18 to TRBJ2-7; 7 bases agree with TRBD1. CDR1 and CDR2 (germline): KGHSH, LQKENI. This CDR3 has 14 residues. Losses at the gene ends were 3 bases for V and 0 bases for J; bases not matched to a gene: 2. Here the CDR3 reads CASSPGDSSYEQYF. DNA of the CDR3: TGTGCCAGCTCACCTGGGGACAGCTCCTACGAGCAGTACTTC.

The genes are TRBV5-1 and TRBJ2-2, with 8 bases identical to TRBD1. The CDR3 extends over 17 amino acids. With V trimmed by 4 bases and J by 0 bases, 8 bases remained unmatched. Germline V gene data show CDR1 as SGHRS and CDR2 as YFSETQ. The CDR3 region has the DNA TGCGCCAGCAGCCCCTATGGGACAGGAGCGAACACCGGGGAGCTGTTTTTT. Protein: CASSPYGTGANTGELFF.

This clonotype was counted a few times. The gene calls are TRBV25-1 and TRBJ1-2; 12 bases line up with TRBD1. Trimming removed 2 bases from V and 7 bases from J; junction bases left unmatched: 5. CDR3 size: 15 residues. CDR1 and CDR2 from the germline V gene are MGHDK and SYGVNS. CDR3 sequence reads: CASSEPGTGGFGYTF. The CDR3 bases are TGTGCCAGCAGTGAACCCGGGACAGGGGGCTTTGGCTACACCTTC.

The sample holds one count of this clonotype. The gene calls are TRBV5-4 and TRBJ2-5; D gene ambiguous. V lost 1 base and J 0 bases, leaving 1 base between the germline ends. Germline V gives CDR1 SGHNT, CDR2 YYREEE (reference sequence). This CDR3 region has 12 residues. CDR3 sequence: CASSLNQETQYF. CDR3 in DNA: TGTGCCAGCAGCTTGAACCAAGAGACCCAGTACTTC.

This clonotype has a handful of counts. The chain links TRBV5-4 to TRBJ2-1; weak D call: TRBD2 (6 bases). Deletions cut 2 bases from V and 8 bases from J, with 11 bases between. The CDR3 sequence is 13 residues long. Germline lookup yields CDR1 SGHNT and CDR2 YYREEE (reference sequence). Here the CDR3 reads CASSFAGRDEQFF. CDR3 coding DNA: TGTGCCAGCAGCTTCGCGGGGCGCGATGAGCAGTTCTTC.

This clonotype was counted once. The genes are TRBV7-9 and TRBJ1-2; maybe TRBD1 (5 bases). V lost 6 bases and J 3 bases, leaving 11 bases between the germline ends. The CDR3 length is 13 residues. The germline V gene encodes CDR1 SEHNR and CDR2 FQNEAQ (reference sequence). Here the CDR3 reads CASRRDGDYGYTF. In DNA form, the CDR3 reads TGTGCCAGCAGGCGGGACGGAGACTATGGCTACACCTTC.

This rearrangement joins TRBV6-6 to TRBJ1-2, with D possibly TRBD1 on 6 matching bases. The CDR3 consists of 15 residues. The ends were cut back, 2 bases at V and 2 bases at J, with 12 bases in the middle. CDR1 and CDR2 (germline): MNHNY, SVGAGI (reference sequence). The CDR3 sequence is CASSYEGGRNYGYTF. CDR3 bases: TGTGCCAGCAGTTACGAAGGGGGACGGAACTATGGCTACACCTTC.

This clonotype was picked up a small number of times. The CDR3 loop is CASSEKGQGAYEQYF. CDR3 bases: TGCGCCAGCAGTGAGAAGGGACAGGGAGCCTACGAGCAGTACTTC. This sequence joins TRBV10-1 and TRBJ2-7; 9 bases match TRBD1. Looked up from germline, CDR1 is WNHNN and CDR2 is SYGVQD (reference sequence). The CDR3 totals 15 residues. V lost 2 bases and J lost 2; bases outside the gene matches: 4.

The genes are TRBV5-4 and TRBJ2-1; the D is unclear. Germline CDR1 is SGHNT and CDR2 is YYREEE (reference sequence). Trimming cost V 5 bases and J 0 bases, with 6 bases left between them. This CDR3 comprises 13 residues. CDR3 residues: CASRDLSYNEQFF. The CDR3 DNA reads as TGTGCCAGCAGGGACCTCTCCTACAATGAGCAGTTCTTC.

V gene TRBV6-6 combines with J gene TRBJ2-7; 10 bases map to TRBD2. The CDR3 has 14 amino acids. Germline V gene data show CDR1 as MNHNY and CDR2 as SVGAGI (reference sequence). The V and J ends lost 6 bases and 5 bases, in that order; junction bases with no gene match: 7. CDR3 protein: CASSQAGGLDEQYF. CDR3 bases: TGTGCCAGCAGCCAAGCGGGGGGGCTCGACGAGCAGTACTTC.

By sample share, this clonotype is medium-sized. The rearrangement joins TRBV11-2 to TRBJ2-7; 10 positions agree with TRBD2. The V and J ends lost 5 bases and 1 base, in that order; junction bases with no gene match: 11. Germline V CDR1 and CDR2: SGHAT, FQNNGV. The CDR3 is 17 amino acids. CDR3 DNA: TGTGCCAGCAGCGGACCAGGACTAGCGGCCTCGTCCTACGAGCAGTACTTC. Its translation is CASSGPGLAASSYEQYF.

This clonotype was counted a few times. The chain joins TRBV2 to TRBJ1-1; no clear D gene. Trimming took off 7 bases at V and 4 bases at J, with 13 bases between the two ends. The V gene's germline CDR1 is SNHLY and CDR2 FYNNEI. The CDR3 totals 13 residues. The CDR3 here is CASKGPQVTEAFF. CDR3 DNA sequence: TGTGCCAGCAAAGGACCACAAGTCACTGAAGCTTTCTTT.

The V and J genes are TRBV18 and TRBJ2-3; D gene unclear. CDR1 is KGHSH, CDR2 LQKENI, per germline. The length of the CDR3 is 14 residues. The germline V and J ends were trimmed by 2 bases and 2 bases, with 8 bases remaining between them. For the CDR3, the DNA is TGTGCCAGCTCACCAGACTTCTACACAGATACGCAGTATTTT. This encodes CASSPDFYTDTQYF.

The chain couples TRBV5-1 to TRBJ2-7; 7 positions agree with TRBD2. Looked up from germline, CDR1 is SGHRS and CDR2 is YFSETQ. V lost 1 base and J lost 3; bases outside the gene matches: 10. The CDR3 is 16 residues long. The CDR3 here is CASSLQVSAGDYEQYF. As DNA, the CDR3 is TGCGCCAGCAGCTTGCAGGTCTCCGCGGGAGACTACGAGCAGTACTTC.

The chain links TRBV7-9 to TRBJ2-1, with 10 bases fitting TRBD2. CDR1 is SEHNR, CDR2 FQNEAQ, per germline (reference sequence). CDR3 length equals 16 residues. V shed 5 bases, J shed 3 bases, and the junction held 7 bases outside the gene matches. This CDR3 is CASSITAGGLYNEQFF. For the CDR3, the DNA is TGTGCCAGCAGCATTACAGCGGGAGGGCTCTACAATGAGCAGTTCTTC.

V and J are TRBV29-1 and TRBJ1-1; D is uncertain. This CDR3 is built from 11 residues. Trimming stripped 3 bases from V and 4 bases from J, with 6 bases between. Germline CDR1 is SQVTM and CDR2 is ANQGSEA. The CDR3 region has the DNA TGCAGCGTTGAGCACGGCACTGAAGCTTTCTTT. It yields the protein CSVEHGTEAFF.

DNA for the CDR3: TGCAGTGCTAGAAGTACCCCAAGGGTCTACTCCTACGAGCAGTACTTC. This gives the protein CSARSTPRVYSYEQYF. The rearrangement links TRBV20-1 to TRBJ2-7; D uncertain. Trimming removed 2 bases from V and 0 bases from J, with 17 bases in between. Per germline, CDR1 DFQATT and CDR2 SNEGSKA (reference sequence). This CDR3 contains 16 residues.

The chain is built from TRBV29-1 and TRBJ1-4; 7 bases align to TRBD1. The CDR3 covers 13 residues. The V gene's germline CDR1 is SQVTM and CDR2 ANQGSEA. The trim removed 4 bases at V and 4 bases at J, leaving 3 bases unmatched. The CDR3 region is CSVVGTVNEKLFF. The CDR3, as DNA: TGCAGCGTTGTGGGGACAGTTAATGAAAAACTGTTTTTT.

V usage is TRBV30 and J usage is TRBJ2-1; 7 nucleotides agree with TRBD1. V shed 5 bases, J shed 6 bases, and the junction held 4 bases outside the gene matches. Germline V gene sequence: CDR1 GTSNPN, CDR2 SVGIG (reference sequence). CDR3 size: 12 residues. CDR3 coding DNA: TGTGCCTGGCTGGGACAGCTCAATGAGCAGTTCTTC. This gives the protein CAWLGQLNEQFF.